These T cell receptor beta chains were read from a single sample in a study of T-cell reconstitution after alpha-beta-depleted transplantation in children. TCRdb independently ran MiXCR on the PCR reads; one entry per CDR3 protein. The table has 250,000 to 300,000 distinct CDR3 sequences, just over 7.5% seen once; the top ten hold approximately 9.1%. This material consisted of peripheral blood, taken 360 days after TCRalphabeta/CD19-depleted stem cell transplant. Receptors originate from a female patient aged 2-10 years who had a stem cell transplant for Fanconi anemia, so the T cells may come from the graft donor. CDR3s include the opening cysteine and the closing phenylalanine or tryptophan. A D gene is named only where the DNA matches it firmly. Clone size is shown for a subset of rows, as once, few, many or a class of expanded clone.

J gene,V gene,D gene,clone size,CDR3 DNA,CDR3 protein
TRBJ2-3,TRBV4-2,-,-,TGTGCCAGCAGCCAAGATTTCCCAGATACGCAGTATTTT,CASSQDFPDTQYF
TRBJ1-1,TRBV20-1,-,many,TGCAGTGCTAGAGACCCCTCCGGGGATACCGACACTGAAGCTTTCTTT,CSARDPSGDTDTEAFF
TRBJ2-5,TRBV29-1,TRBD2,many,TGCAGCGTACTAGCGGGGGGAGGAGAGACCCAGTACTTC,CSVLAGGGETQYF
TRBJ2-3,TRBV7-3,TRBD2,many,TGTGCCAGCAGCTTAAATCTAGCGGGAGCAGATACGCAGTATTTT,CASSLNLAGADTQYF
TRBJ2-5,TRBV4-3,-,many,TGCGCCAGCAGCCAAGGACGTCAGACCCAGTACTTC,CASSQGRQTQYF
TRBJ2-5,TRBV10-1,-,many,TGCGCCAGCAGTGAGTCGGCGGTTGAAGAGACCCAGTACTTC,CASSESAVEETQYF
TRBJ2-7,TRBV5-6,-,many,TGTGCCAGCAGCTATGGACCCTACGAGCAGTACTTC,CASSYGPYEQYF
TRBJ1-2,TRBV12-3/TRBV12-4,-,few,TGTGCCAGCATTGAGGACGGGGGCTACACCTTC,CASIEDGGYTF
TRBJ1-1,TRBV5-2,-,few,TGTGCCAGCAACATTCGCGACCCGGGACAGTATAACATGAACACTGAAGCTTTCTTT,CASNIRDPGQYNMNTEAFF
TRBJ2-7,TRBV7-9,TRBD1,many,TGTGCCAGCAGCCACGGGACAGCTCGTGCGTACGAGCAGTACTTC,CASSHGTARAYEQYF
TRBJ2-3,TRBV11-2,TRBD1,-,TGTGCCAGCAGCCTACCACTCTACTCAGGCGGGACAGGGAGGGATACGCAGTATTTT,CASSLPLYSGGTGRDTQYF
TRBJ1-5,TRBV20-1,-,-,TGCAGTGCTAGAGATCGTATTTTAGGGGAAAACCAGCCCCAGCATTTT,CSARDRILGENQPQHF
TRBJ2-3,TRBV3-1,TRBD2,-,TGTGCCAGCAGCCAAGCGTTGGGACTAGCGGGAACAGATACGCAGTATTTT,CASSQALGLAGTDTQYF